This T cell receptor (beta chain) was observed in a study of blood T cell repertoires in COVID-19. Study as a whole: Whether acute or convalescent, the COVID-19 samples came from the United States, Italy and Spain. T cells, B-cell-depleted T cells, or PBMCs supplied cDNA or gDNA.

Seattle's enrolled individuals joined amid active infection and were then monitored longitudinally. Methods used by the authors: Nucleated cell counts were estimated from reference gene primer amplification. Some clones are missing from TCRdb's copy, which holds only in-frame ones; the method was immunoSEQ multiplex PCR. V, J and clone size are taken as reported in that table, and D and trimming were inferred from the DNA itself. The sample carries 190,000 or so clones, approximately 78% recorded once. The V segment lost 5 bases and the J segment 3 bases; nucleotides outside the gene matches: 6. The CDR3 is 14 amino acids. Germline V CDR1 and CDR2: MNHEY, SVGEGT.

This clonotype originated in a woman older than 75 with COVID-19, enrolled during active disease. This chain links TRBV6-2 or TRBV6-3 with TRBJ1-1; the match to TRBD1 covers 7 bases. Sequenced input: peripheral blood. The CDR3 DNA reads TGTGCCAGCAGTAGACAGGGACGGTACACTGAAGCTTTCTTT. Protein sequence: CASSRQGRYTEAFF.